The rows below give T cell receptor beta chains drawn from one sample of a study of cytomegalovirus exposure and HLA in healthy donors. The table came from immunoSEQ multiplex PCR; TCRdb's copy has only in-frame clones and leaves some out. The clone table shows around 210,000 clones, with the ten largest holding around 0.95%. Source material: PBMCs. These receptors came from a woman in her twenties or thirties in good health and CMV-seropositive. Both conserved end residues are part of each CDR3. A D gene is named only where the DNA matches it firmly.

J gene: TRBJ2-3
D gene: .
V gene: TRBV6-5
CDR3 DNA: TGTGCCAGCAGTTACTCGCTAGTCTGGGATACGCAGTATTTT
CDR3 protein: CASSYSLVWDTQYF

J gene: TRBJ1-3
D gene: .
V gene: TRBV2
CDR3 DNA: TGTGCCAGCACCGGGGGGCATGGAAACACCATATATTTT
CDR3 protein: CASTGGHGNTIYF

J gene: TRBJ2-1
D gene: TRBD1
V gene: TRBV18
CDR3 DNA: TGTGCCAGCTCAGCAGGGACAGGGGCTTACAATGAGCAGTTCTTC
CDR3 protein: CASSAGTGAYNEQFF

J gene: TRBJ2-1
D gene: TRBD2
V gene: TRBV5-1
CDR3 DNA: TGCGCCAGCAGCTCGCGGGGGGAGAGTTTGAATGAGCAGTTCTTC
CDR3 protein: CASSSRGESLNEQFF

J gene: TRBJ1-6
D gene: .
V gene: TRBV6-5
CDR3 DNA: TGTGCCAGCAGTTACGGGAGGGGAGTGGGCTCACCCCTCCACTTT
CDR3 protein: CASSYGRGVGSPLHF

J gene: TRBJ2-7
D gene: .
V gene: TRBV29-1
CDR3 DNA: TGCAGCGTTGAAGACGAGGACAGCGCTAACTACGAGCAGTACTTC
CDR3 protein: CSVEDEDSANYEQYF

J gene: TRBJ2-3
D gene: TRBD2
V gene: TRBV10-1
CDR3 DNA: TGCGCCAGCAGCTCGGGACTAGCGGGACTCACAGATACGCAGTATTTT
CDR3 protein: CASSSGLAGLTDTQYF

J gene: TRBJ2-7
D gene: TRBD1
V gene: TRBV27
CDR3 DNA: TGTGCCAGCAGTTTGACCGGACAGGGGGCGTTATTCGGCTACGAGCAGTACTTC
CDR3 protein: CASSLTGQGALFGYEQYF

J gene: TRBJ2-7
D gene: TRBD1
V gene: TRBV6-1
CDR3 DNA: TGTGCCAGCAGGGCGGTGACAGGGATATACTACGAGCAGTACTTC
CDR3 protein: CASRAVTGIYYEQYF

J gene: TRBJ1-2
D gene: .
V gene: TRBV15
CDR3 DNA: TGTGCCACCAGCAGAGTCGACACCAACTATGGCTACACCTTC
CDR3 protein: CATSRVDTNYGYTF

J gene: TRBJ2-5
D gene: TRBD2
V gene: TRBV28
CDR3 DNA: TGTGCCAGCAGAGGGGGGGGTCTAGCGGGCGAGACCCAGTACTTC
CDR3 protein: CASRGGGLAGETQYF

J gene: TRBJ2-7
D gene: TRBD1
V gene: TRBV15
CDR3 DNA: TGTGCCACCAGCAGATGGGACAGGGACGAGCAGTACTTC
CDR3 protein: CATSRWDRDEQYF

J gene: TRBJ1-1
D gene: .
V gene: TRBV18
CDR3 DNA: TGTGCCAGCTCACCCGGGGGACGGGACACTGAAGCTTTCTTT
CDR3 protein: CASSPGGRDTEAFF

J gene: TRBJ1-1
D gene: .
V gene: TRBV4-3
CDR3 DNA: TGCGCCAGCAGACTTGATATCGACAGTACGAACACTGAAGCTTTCTTT
CDR3 protein: CASRLDIDSTNTEAFF

J gene: TRBJ1-1
D gene: .
V gene: TRBV4-1
CDR3 DNA: TGCGCCAGCAGCCAAGATCAACTCTTTACTGAAGCTTTCTTT
CDR3 protein: CASSQDQLFTEAFF

J gene: TRBJ2-7
D gene: TRBD2
V gene: TRBV6-5
CDR3 DNA: TGTGCCAGCAGTTACGCTAGCGGGAGTCGGAACGAGCAGTACTTC
CDR3 protein: CASSYASGSRNEQYF

J gene: TRBJ1-2
D gene: TRBD1
V gene: TRBV7-9
CDR3 DNA: TGTGCCAGCAGCCATTCAGGGGGCGATGGCTACACCTTC
CDR3 protein: CASSHSGGDGYTF

J gene: TRBJ1-2
D gene: .
V gene: TRBV19
CDR3 DNA: TGTGCCAGTAGTTCTCGGACTTACTATGGCTACACCTTC
CDR3 protein: CASSSRTYYGYTF

J gene: TRBJ1-2
D gene: .
V gene: TRBV28
CDR3 DNA: TGTGCCAGCAGGTCCACCGGGAAAACCTATGGCTACACCTTC
CDR3 protein: CASRSTGKTYGYTF

J gene: TRBJ1-6
D gene: .
V gene: TRBV10-3
CDR3 DNA: TGTGCCATCACCGACAGGACCCTTTCACCCCTCCACTTT
CDR3 protein: CAITDRTLSPLHF

J gene: TRBJ2-5
D gene: TRBD2
V gene: TRBV5-1
CDR3 DNA: TGCGCCAGCAGCTCGGGACTAGCATTGGAGACCCAGTACTTC
CDR3 protein: CASSSGLALETQYF

J gene: TRBJ2-5
D gene: .
V gene: TRBV25-1
CDR3 DNA: TGTGCCAGCAGTGATCTCACCCCCCCTACAGGGCCGGTAGAGACCCAGTACTTC
CDR3 protein: CASSDLTPPTGPVETQYF

J gene: TRBJ2-7
D gene: .
V gene: TRBV4-1
CDR3 DNA: TGCGCCAGCAGCCAAATGGCTAGGTCCTACGAGCAGTACTTC
CDR3 protein: CASSQMARSYEQYF

J gene: TRBJ2-7
D gene: .
V gene: TRBV6-1
CDR3 DNA: TGTGCCAGCAGGGGGGGCTACGAGCAGTACTTC
CDR3 protein: CASRGGYEQYF

J gene: TRBJ2-7
D gene: .
V gene: TRBV5-1
CDR3 DNA: TGCGCCAGCAGCTCCTTGTGGCAGGGGACCTACGAGCAGTACTTC
CDR3 protein: CASSSLWQGTYEQYF

J gene: TRBJ2-2
D gene: .
V gene: TRBV5-1
CDR3 DNA: TGCGCCAGCAGCTTGCAGACAGTCACCGGGGAGCTGTTTTTT
CDR3 protein: CASSLQTVTGELFF

J gene: TRBJ1-4
D gene: TRBD1
V gene: TRBV6-6
CDR3 DNA: TGTGCCAGCAGTCCGCAGGGGGCGGGGAATGAAAAACTGTTTTTT
CDR3 protein: CASSPQGAGNEKLFF

J gene: TRBJ2-1
D gene: TRBD2
V gene: TRBV7-2
CDR3 DNA: TGTGCCAGCAGCTTAGTGGCGGGAGCTCGGCACAATGAGCAGTTCTTC
CDR3 protein: CASSLVAGARHNEQFF

J gene: TRBJ1-3
D gene: .
V gene: TRBV5-1
CDR3 DNA: TGCGCCAGCAGCTATGGGCCCGACTCTGGAAACACCATATATTTT
CDR3 protein: CASSYGPDSGNTIYF

J gene: TRBJ2-3
D gene: TRBD2
V gene: TRBV6-5
CDR3 DNA: TGTGCCAGCAGGGGTGGCGGACTAGCACCCGATACGCAGTATTTT
CDR3 protein: CASRGGGLAPDTQYF

J gene: TRBJ1-1
D gene: .
V gene: TRBV6-5
CDR3 DNA: TGTGCCAGCAGTGAGGTAGGGAACACTGAAGCTTTCTTT
CDR3 protein: CASSEVGNTEAFF

J gene: TRBJ1-4
D gene: .
V gene: TRBV4-1
CDR3 DNA: TGCGCCAGCAGGCTCAGTGAGGGGGACGCAACTAATGAAAAACTGTTTTTT
CDR3 protein: CASRLSEGDATNEKLFF

J gene: TRBJ1-1
D gene: .
V gene: TRBV29-1
CDR3 DNA: TGCAGTGTTGAAGCAGGGATGTACACTGAAGCTTTCTTT
CDR3 protein: CSVEAGMYTEAFF

J gene: TRBJ2-1
D gene: .
V gene: TRBV7-6
CDR3 DNA: TGTGCCAGCAGCTTATCAGGGGCTGGCCACAATGAGCAGTTCTTC
CDR3 protein: CASSLSGAGHNEQFF

J gene: TRBJ1-5
D gene: .
V gene: TRBV6-6
CDR3 DNA: TGTGCCAGCAGTACCAATACAGACATTAATCAGCCCCAGCATTTT
CDR3 protein: CASSTNTDINQPQHF

J gene: TRBJ2-5
D gene: TRBD2
V gene: TRBV9
CDR3 DNA: TGTGCCAGCAGCCCAAGCGGGGTCAGCTTAGAGACCCAGTACTTC
CDR3 protein: CASSPSGVSLETQYF

J gene: TRBJ2-5
D gene: TRBD1
V gene: TRBV25-1
CDR3 DNA: TGTGCCAGCAGGAAGGGGGCTCGGGAGACCCAGTACTTC
CDR3 protein: CASRKGARETQYF

J gene: TRBJ1-2
D gene: .
V gene: TRBV18
CDR3 DNA: TGTGCCAGCTCACCGACAGACCCTCGTGTCTATGGCTACACCTTC
CDR3 protein: CASSPTDPRVYGYTF

J gene: TRBJ2-3
D gene: .
V gene: TRBV20-1
CDR3 DNA: TGCAGTGCTTCGTGGAGAGATACGCAGTATTTT
CDR3 protein: CSASWRDTQYF

J gene: TRBJ1-1
D gene: .
V gene: TRBV28
CDR3 DNA: TGTGCCAGCAGTCCACCTCGAGGTTTGAACACTGAAGCTTTCTTT
CDR3 protein: CASSPPRGLNTEAFF

J gene: TRBJ1-2
D gene: TRBD1
V gene: TRBV2
CDR3 DNA: TGTGCCAGCAGTAGCCGACAGGGCAACTATGGCTACACCTTC
CDR3 protein: CASSSRQGNYGYTF

J gene: TRBJ1-2
D gene: TRBD1
V gene: TRBV6-5
CDR3 DNA: TGTGCCAGCAGAGACAGGGTTAACTATGGCTACACCTTC
CDR3 protein: CASRDRVNYGYTF

J gene: TRBJ1-1
D gene: .
V gene: TRBV28
CDR3 DNA: TGTGCCAGCAGTTTAGAAAGCAGGGCTCTTCATATATGGAGCACTGAAGCTTTCTTT
CDR3 protein: CASSLESRALHIWSTEAFF

J gene: TRBJ1-6
D gene: .
V gene: TRBV5-1
CDR3 DNA: TGCGCCAGCAGCTCCGGGGGACCCGAGCGTGGATCACCCCTCCACTTT
CDR3 protein: CASSSGGPERGSPLHF

J gene: TRBJ1-1
D gene: .
V gene: TRBV21-1
CDR3 DNA: TGTGCCAGCACCACCGGGACAGGGAGTGAGAACACTGAAGCTTTCTTT
CDR3 protein: CASTTGTGSENTEAFF

J gene: TRBJ2-7
D gene: .
V gene: TRBV29-1
CDR3 DNA: TGCAGCGTAAGGGGCTACGAGCAGTACTTC
CDR3 protein: CSVRGYEQYF

J gene: TRBJ2-2
D gene: .
V gene: TRBV5-1
CDR3 DNA: TGCGCCAGCAGCTTGTATGGGGCGGAGGAGCTGTTTTTT
CDR3 protein: CASSLYGAEELFF

J gene: TRBJ1-1
D gene: TRBD1
V gene: TRBV6-5
CDR3 DNA: TGTGCCAGCAGTTACCTCGGGACAGGGCCTTGGAACTTT
CDR3 protein: CASSYLGTGPWNF

J gene: TRBJ2-7
D gene: .
V gene: TRBV5-1
CDR3 DNA: TGCGCCAGCAGCTTGGATCCAGGGCCCTACGAGCAGTACTTC
CDR3 protein: CASSLDPGPYEQYF

J gene: TRBJ1-5
D gene: .
V gene: TRBV23-1
CDR3 DNA: TGCGCCAGCAGTCAATCTTGGTTGCGTTTATGTCAGCCCCAGCATTTT
CDR3 protein: CASSQSWLRLCQPQHF

J gene: TRBJ2-7
D gene: .
V gene: TRBV5-1
CDR3 DNA: TGCGCCAGCAGCTTGCAGGGGTACGAGCAGTACTTC
CDR3 protein: CASSLQGYEQYF

J gene: TRBJ1-4
D gene: .
V gene: TRBV7-9
CDR3 DNA: TGTGCCAGCAGCTTAGCCCTACTAACTAATGAAAAACTGTTTTTT
CDR3 protein: CASSLALLTNEKLFF

J gene: TRBJ1-1
D gene: .
V gene: TRBV7-9
CDR3 DNA: TGTGCCAGCAGTCGAGACAGGTCACTTGGGAACACTGAAGCTTTCTTT
CDR3 protein: CASSRDRSLGNTEAFF

J gene: TRBJ1-1
D gene: .
V gene: TRBV30
CDR3 DNA: TGTGCCTGGAGGAAATCGAGGGACACTGAAGCTTTCTTT
CDR3 protein: CAWRKSRDTEAFF

J gene: TRBJ1-2
D gene: .
V gene: TRBV27
CDR3 DNA: TGTGCCAGCAGTTGGGGACACGAGGGGTACTATGGCTACACCTTC
CDR3 protein: CASSWGHEGYYGYTF

J gene: TRBJ1-2
D gene: TRBD1
V gene: TRBV9
CDR3 DNA: TGTGCCAGCAGCGCCTCACCCTTGGGACAGAACTATGGCTACACCTTC
CDR3 protein: CASSASPLGQNYGYTF

J gene: TRBJ2-3
D gene: .
V gene: TRBV19
CDR3 DNA: TGTGCCAGTAGCCTATGGGAATTACAGGCAACCACAGATACGCAGTATTTT
CDR3 protein: CASSLWELQATTDTQYF

J gene: TRBJ2-7
D gene: .
V gene: TRBV21-1
CDR3 DNA: TGTGCCAGCAGCAAAGTTGGGACTAGCGGGAGTTCCCGATCCTACGAGCAGTACTTC
CDR3 protein: CASSKVGTSGSSRSYEQYF